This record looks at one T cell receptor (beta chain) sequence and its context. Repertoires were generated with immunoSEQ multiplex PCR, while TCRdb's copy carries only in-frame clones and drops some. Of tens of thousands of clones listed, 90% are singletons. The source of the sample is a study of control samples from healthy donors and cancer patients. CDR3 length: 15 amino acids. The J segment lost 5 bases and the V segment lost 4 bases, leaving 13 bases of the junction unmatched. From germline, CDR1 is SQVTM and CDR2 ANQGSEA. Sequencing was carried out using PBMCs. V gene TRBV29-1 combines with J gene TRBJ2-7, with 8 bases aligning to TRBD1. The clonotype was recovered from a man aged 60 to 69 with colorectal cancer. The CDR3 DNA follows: TGCAGCGTTGGTCGATCGTCAGGGGGCAGGAACGAGCAGTACTTC. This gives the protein CSVGRSSGGRNEQYF.